The 24 T cell receptor beta chains below all came from one sample that was sequenced in a study of T cell responses to AZD1222 COVID-19 vaccine. The repertoire was sequenced with immunoSEQ multiplex PCR; TCRdb's copy has only in-frame clones and lacks some. The data hold under 200,000 clones, with about nine tenths observed a single time. Source: peripheral blood, taken on day 0 of AZD1222 vaccination. Receptors were obtained from an adult in good health.

In this sample, this clone turned up once. This chain connects TRBV27 to TRBJ1-5, with no clear D. The CDR3 spans 15 residues. The V gene's germline CDR1 is MNHEY and CDR2 SMNVEV (reference sequence). V was shortened by 5 bases and J by 6 bases, with 17 bases between the two germline ends. CDR3 in amino acids: CASSHSGRGVQPQHF. In DNA form, the CDR3 reads TGTGCCAGCAGTCATTCCGGTCGGGGAGTTCAGCCCCAGCATTTT.

V is TRBV13 and J is TRBJ1-6; D gene ambiguous. In germline, CDR1 is PRHDT, CDR2 FYEKMQ (reference sequence). The CDR3 is 14 amino acids. Trimming took off 5 bases at V and 7 bases at J, with 12 bases between the two ends. This CDR3 reads CASSLEKRNSPLHF. In nucleotides, the CDR3 is TGTGCCAGCAGCCTCGAGAAGAGGAATTCACCCCTCCACTTT.

This clone has a handful of counts. The CDR3, as DNA: TGCGCCAGCAGCCATCTGGGACTAGCGGGGGGCCGCACAGATACGCAGTATTTT. It encodes CASSHLGLAGGRTDTQYF. The V gene is TRBV4-1, the J gene TRBJ2-3; 15 bases line up with TRBD2. The germline gives CDR1 MGHRA, CDR2 YSYEKL. The CDR3 has 18 amino acids. The ends lost 3 bases at V and 1 base at J; junction bases unmatched: 5.

J is TRBJ1-5 and V is TRBV5-8; TRBD1 is a possible D gene (5 bases). The V end was cut by 2 bases, the J end by 0 bases, with 24 bases between. Germline CDR1 reads SGHTS; CDR2 reads YDEGEE. This CDR3 spans 20 amino acids. CDR3 sequence: CASSFIKTSGTFNSNQPQHF. In DNA, the CDR3 is TGTGCCAGCAGCTTTATTAAGACTTCCGGGACCTTCAATAGCAATCAGCCCCAGCATTTT.

This chain connects TRBV18 to TRBJ1-6; the D is unclear. This CDR3 region has 15 residues. The V and J ends lost 2 bases and 5 bases respectively, with 10 bases between them. The germline gives CDR1 KGHSH, CDR2 LQKENI. The chain's CDR3 is CASSPAGGDNSPLHF. In DNA form, the CDR3 reads TGTGCCAGCTCACCAGCAGGAGGAGATAATTCACCCCTCCACTTT.

The CDR3 sequence: CASSQERGSPSLYGYTF. In nucleotides, the CDR3 is TGCGCCAGCAGCCAAGAGAGGGGCTCACCATCGCTTTATGGCTACACCTTC. V is TRBV4-1 and J is TRBJ1-2; a possible D gene is TRBD1 (5 bases). There are 17 residues in the CDR3. The ends were cut back, 0 bases at V and 5 bases at J, with 19 bases in the middle. Germline CDR1 is MGHRA and CDR2 is YSYEKL.

This sequence joins TRBV20-1 and TRBJ1-1; no definite D call. Between the trimmed V and J ends, which lost 6 bases and 1 base, there was a span of 6 bases. The CDR3 extends over 11 amino acids. Germline values: CDR1 DFQATT, CDR2 SNEGSKA (reference sequence). CDR3 amino acids: CSAVPNTEAFF. The CDR3 DNA is TGCAGTGCGGTTCCGAACACTGAAGCTTTCTTT.

This chain joins TRBV5-5 and TRBJ1-4; D remains unclear. The CDR3 loop spans 15 amino acids. Trimming cost V 4 bases and J 4 bases, with 14 bases left between them. CDR1 is SGHKS, CDR2 YYEKEE, per germline (reference sequence). Written as DNA, the CDR3 is TGTGCCAGCAGCCCCCCTGATATTTATAATGAAAAACTGTTTTTT. Amino acid sequence: CASSPPDIYNEKLFF.

The chain has TRBV5-8 and TRBJ1-1; D unresolved. Germline CDR1 and CDR2: SGHTS and YDEGEE. V lost 6 bases and J lost 4, with 16 bases in between. This CDR3 is built from 14 residues. The chain's CDR3 is CASTPLGKGTEAFF. CDR3 DNA: TGTGCCAGCACGCCCCTGGGTAAGGGCACTGAAGCTTTCTTT.

The chain links TRBV7-2 to TRBJ1-1; the match to TRBD1 covers 7 bases. V lost 9 bases, J lost 0 bases, and 4 bases stayed unmatched. This CDR3 is built from 13 residues. Germline loops: CDR1 SGHTA, CDR2 FQGNSA. The CDR3 DNA follows: TGTGCCAGTACGGGACAGATGAACACTGAAGCTTTCTTT. This gives the protein CASTGQMNTEAFF.

The CDR3 region is CASSQDVPVHNSPLHF. The CDR3 DNA reads TGTGCCAGCAGCCAAGATGTACCAGTACATAATTCACCCCTCCACTTT. This rearrangement joins TRBV3-1 (or the pseudogene TRBV3-2) to TRBJ1-6; D is unclear. CDR3 length: 16 residues. V lost 0 bases to trimming and J lost 5 bases, with 11 bases between them. Germline V CDR1 and CDR2: LGHDT, YNNKEL (reference sequence).

The chain joins TRBV28 to TRBJ1-2; tentatively, D is TRBD1 (6 bases). V dropped 3 bases and J dropped 8 bases, with 10 bases sitting between them. Germline V CDR1 and CDR2: MDHEN, SYDVKM. This CDR3 is built from 12 residues. CDR3 DNA: TGTGCCAGCAGTTTGGACAGCTTGGGCTACACCTTC. It yields the protein CASSLDSLGYTF.

The V and J genes are TRBV6-5 and TRBJ1-1; D uncertain. This CDR3 has 14 amino acids. Looked up from germline, CDR1 is MNHEY and CDR2 is SVGAGI. V lost 7 bases and J lost 1, with 13 bases in between. CDR3 residues: CASTEHLWNTEAFF. The CDR3, as DNA: TGTGCCAGCACCGAACACCTTTGGAACACTGAAGCTTTCTTT.

The chain joins TRBV15 to TRBJ1-4, with D possibly TRBD1 on 6 matching bases. This CDR3 is built from 15 residues. The germline V and J ends were trimmed by 9 bases and 7 bases, with 21 bases remaining between them. The V gene's germline CDR1 is LNHNV and CDR2 YYDKDF (reference sequence). Written as DNA, the CDR3 is TGTGCCACGTCACTGCAGGGGCTTCTGGGTGAAAAACTGTTTTTT. As protein: CATSLQGLLGEKLFF.

In nucleotides, the CDR3 is TGTGCCAGCCACCCGGGACAGGGCGCAGATACGCAGTATTTT. Translated, it gives CASHPGQGADTQYF. This chain links TRBV18 with TRBJ2-3; 9 bases match TRBD1. The V and J ends lost 8 bases and 4 bases, in that order; junction bases with no gene match: 7. CDR1 is KGHSH and CDR2 is LQKENI in the germline V gene. CDR3 length: 14 residues.

This chain connects TRBV28 to TRBJ1-1; no clear D gene. Germline CDR1 reads MDHEN; CDR2 reads SYDVKM. Trimming took off 11 bases at V and 7 bases at J, with 17 bases between the two ends. This CDR3 comprises 12 residues. For the CDR3, the DNA is TGTGCCTGCCCGGTTCTCGGATTTGAAGCTTTCTTT. Protein: CACPVLGFEAFF.

The V call is TRBV21-1, the J call TRBJ1-4. TRBV21-1 constitutes a pseudogene. The CDR3 spans 15 residues. The CDR3 DNA follows: TGTGCCAGCAGCACTCCTTGGCGGGGGTGGGAAAAACTGTTTTTT. This codes for CASSTPWRGWEKLFF.

The V gene is TRBV15, the J gene TRBJ1-1; a possible D gene is TRBD1 (5 bases). The CDR3 consists of 16 residues. Looked up from germline, CDR1 is LNHNV and CDR2 is YYDKDF (reference sequence). Trimming shortened V by 0 bases and J by 7 bases, and 18 bases separated the two germline ends. The CDR3 region is CATSRDSGVRGSEAFF. CDR3 coding DNA: TGTGCCACCAGCAGAGATTCAGGAGTAAGGGGCAGTGAAGCTTTCTTT.

The chain joins TRBV28 to TRBJ2-7; 10 nucleotides align to TRBD2. The V gene end was trimmed by 2 bases and the J gene end by 7 bases; junction bases not matched to a gene: 8. Looked up from germline, CDR1 is MDHEN and CDR2 is SYDVKM. The CDR3 is 15 amino acids. In DNA, the CDR3 is TGTGCCAGCAGTTTACCGAGCGGGGGGGCGAGTGAGCAGTACTTC. This sequence encodes CASSLPSGGASEQYF. Based on the CDR3 plus reference TRBV28 and TRBJ2-7, the full variable domain is DVKVTQSSRYLVKRTGEKVFLECVQDMDHENMFWYRQDPGLGLRLIYFSYDVKMKEKGDIPEGYSVSREKKERFSLILESASTNQTSMYLCASSLPSGGASEQYFGPGTRLTVT.

V usage is TRBV7-9 and J usage is TRBJ2-2; 8 nucleotides match TRBD1. The junction had 10 bases not matched to a gene; V was cut back by 5 bases and J by 8 bases. The CDR3 is 15 residues long. Germline CDR1 is SEHNR and CDR2 is FQNEAQ (reference sequence). CDR3 bases: TGTGCCAGCAGCCACGGACAGGGTATATCTGGGGAGCTGTTTTTT. This codes for CASSHGQGISGELFF.

In its sample, this clone was seen once. The genes are TRBV28 and TRBJ2-7, with TRBD1 matching 9 bases. There are 13 residues in the CDR3. The V gene end was trimmed by 8 bases and the J gene end by 3 bases; junction bases not matched to a gene: 5. Germline assignment: CDR1 MDHEN and CDR2 SYDVKM. CDR3 coding DNA: TGTGCCAGCGGACAGGGGTCGAGCTACGAGCAGTACTTC. The encoded protein is CASGQGSSYEQYF.

This chain uses TRBV6-6 with TRBJ1-1; D remains ambiguous. CDR1 and CDR2 (germline): MNHNY, SVGAGI (reference sequence). This CDR3 comprises 14 residues. Trimming stripped 5 bases from V and 1 base from J, with 11 bases between. CDR3: CASSPWTANTEAFF. The CDR3 nucleotides read TGTGCCAGCAGTCCTTGGACGGCGAACACTGAAGCTTTCTTT.

The rearrangement links TRBV10-3 to TRBJ2-1, with D perhaps matching TRBD2 (7 bases). The CDR3 extends over 12 amino acids. V was pared by 8 bases and J by 7 bases, with 12 bases between. Germline V gene data show CDR1 as ENHRY and CDR2 as SYGVKD. The CDR3 nucleotides are TGTGCCATCGGGGGGGGCCTGAATGAGCAGTTCTTC. Translation: CAIGGGLNEQFF.

Comments on this clone: The identical CDR3 is also encoded by other nucleotide sequences in the sample. The gene calls are TRBV11-2 and TRBJ2-5, with D unclear. This CDR3 comprises 11 residues. The germline V gene has CDR1 SGHAT and CDR2 FQNNGV. V was pared by 2 bases and J by 2 bases, with 0 bases between. The CDR3 DNA sequence: TGTGCCAGCAGCTTACAAGAGACCCAGTACTTC. Translated, it gives CASSLQETQYF.